Included here is one TCR beta chain sequence, with context. The data were obtained in a study of blood T cell repertoires in COVID-19. About the research overall: COVID-19 samples from acute and convalescent phases originated in the United States, Italy and Spain. T cells, B-cell-depleted T cells, or PBMCs provided the cDNA or gDNA that served as material.

Original handling: Reference gene primer amplification gave estimated nucleated cell counts. Produced via immunoSEQ multiplex PCR; TCRdb's table is partial and in-frame only. The V and J calls and clone size are taken from that table; D and trimming were inferred from the DNA. The profile covers more than 150,000 clones, with around 79% appearing a single time and 17% taken by the ten largest. Sequenced input: peripheral blood. The receptor was isolated from a man in his sixties with active or convalescent COVID-19.

The CDR3 nucleotides are TGTGCCAGCTCGCCCGGTGCCTCCTACGAGCAGTACTTC. Translated: CASSPGASYEQYF. The V and J genes are TRBV18 and TRBJ2-7, with D unclear. Germline V lookup: CDR1 KGHSH, CDR2 LQKENI. V was trimmed by 6 bases and J by 0 bases, leaving 9 bases between them. CDR3 size: 13 residues.